This TCR beta chain was profiled in a study of identifying expanded T cells in peripheral blood. This CDR3 has 15 amino acids. Germline lookup yields CDR1 LGHNA and CDR2 YSLEER. Trimming left V 0 bases short and J 10 bases short, with 16 bases between. Assay used: immunoSEQ multiplex PCR; TCRdb lists only in-frame clones, some missing. The table lists under 150,000 clones, roughly 80% of them singletons. Study conclusions and caveats: Differentially abundant clones: roughly 1.2 between replicates, approximately 16 at approximately 14 days, less than 20 at four.

On this clone: Its antigen remains unknown.

The V call is TRBV4-3, the J call TRBJ2-1, with TRBD2 as a possible D gene (5 bases). This TCR was sampled from a person aged 18 to 70 in good health. Sequencing input: blood. DNA for the CDR3: TGCGCCAGCAGCCAAGAGCAAGCCACGGGGTGGGAGCAGTTCTTC. It encodes CASSQEQATGWEQFF.